This is a list of T cell receptor beta chains from one sample in a study of shared clonotypes between healthy human individuals. Measured with immunoSEQ multiplex PCR; TCRdb has only the in-frame clones, and not every one. Counted here are a few hundred thousand clones, around 79% occurring once; the ten biggest clones make up approximately 12%. The sequencing sample was made of PBMCs. The receptors were sampled from a woman aged 40 to 50 in good health. Some clones in this sample may be carry-over from other donors' samples. Both conserved end residues are part of each CDR3. The D gene is left open where the match is weak. A row's size may be missing; if present it is once, few, many or a size class.

D	J	size	V	DNA	CDR3
-	TRBJ2-7	-	TRBV7-8	TGTGCCAGCAGCTGGAAACAAGACTACGAGCAGTACTTC	CASSWKQDYEQYF
-	TRBJ1-5	-	TRBV2	TGTGCCAGCAGTGACAGTCTTGGGGTTCAGCCCCAGCATTTT	CASSDSLGVQPQHF
TRBD2	TRBJ2-1	-	TRBV10-3	TGTGCCATCAGGCCCGATAGCGGGAGGGTAAATGAGCAGTTCTTC	CAIRPDSGRVNEQFF
-	TRBJ1-2	-	TRBV18	TGTGCCAGCACCCGGGGGAGCCGCTATGGCTACACCTTC	CASTRGSRYGYTF
TRBD1	TRBJ1-3	-	TRBV4-1	TGCGCCAGCAGCCAAGGCAGAGCCAGGGGGTCTGGAAACACCATATATTTT	CASSQGRARGSGNTIYF
-	TRBJ1-2	few	TRBV21-1	TGTGCCAGCATCAAACACATGAGGAACATCGGCGTGAACTATGGCTACACCTTC	CASIKHMRNIGVNYGYTF
TRBD2	TRBJ2-1	once	TRBV2	TGTGCCAGCAGTGAAGGTCCGGGGACTAGTAAGTTCTTC	CASSEGPGTSKFF
TRBD1	TRBJ1-1	-	TRBV10-3	TGTGCCACAACGGACAGGCCCTTGAACACTGAAGCTTTCTTT	CATTDRPLNTEAFF
TRBD2	TRBJ2-1	-	TRBV27	TGTGCCAGCAGTTTATTAGTGTCTAGCGGGAGGAGAGAACAGTTCTTC	CASSLLVSSGRREQFF
-	TRBJ1-4	-	TRBV5-1	TGCGCCAGCAGCTTGGCGGGGGCTGCGGCAAATGAAAAACTGTTTTTT	CASSLAGAAANEKLFF
TRBD1	TRBJ2-5	-	TRBV7-7	TGTGCTAGCAGCTTAGACAGGGTCGAGACCCAGTACTTC	CASSLDRVETQYF
-	TRBJ2-1	-	TRBV11-3	TGTGCCAGCAGCTCACCCCCGACTAGTAAGCAGTTCTTC	CASSSPPTSKQFF
TRBD2	TRBJ2-1	-	TRBV5-1	TGCGCCAGCAGCTTGGTGGCTAGCGGGGGAGTTTACAATGAGCAGTTCTTC	CASSLVASGGVYNEQFF
-	TRBJ2-3	-	TRBV28	TGTGCCAGCAGCTGGAGCGGGAGCACAGATACGCAGTATTTT	CASSWSGSTDTQYF
TRBD1	TRBJ2-3	-	TRBV6-5	TGTGCCAGCAGAGCGGACAGGGGAAGGACAGATACGCAGTATTTT	CASRADRGRTDTQYF
TRBD2	TRBJ2-7	few	TRBV19	TGTGCCTCCAACCCAGGACTAGCGTCGGACTACGAGCAGTACTTC	CASNPGLASDYEQYF
-	TRBJ1-3	-	TRBV7-9	TGTGCCAGCAGCTTATTTGGGTTGGCTGGAAACACCATATATTTT	CASSLFGLAGNTIYF
TRBD1	TRBJ1-1	-	TRBV29-1	TGCAGCGTTGTATCGCAGGGGGGCACTGAAGCTTTCTTT	CSVVSQGGTEAFF
-	TRBJ1-2	-	TRBV28	TGTGCCAGCAGTTCTCCCGGGACGGATTATGGCTACACCTTC	CASSSPGTDYGYTF
-	TRBJ2-3	-	TRBV7-9	TGTGCCAGCGTTACCACCGGGACGCGTACGCAGTATTTT	CASVTTGTRTQYF
TRBD1	TRBJ1-5	-	TRBV5-1	TGCGCCAGCAGCTCTACAGGGGGCAATCAGCCCCAGCATTTT	CASSSTGGNQPQHF
-	TRBJ2-7	-	TRBV5-1	TGCGCCAGCAGCTTGGAAGGGACCCGTAGGGGCGAGCAGTACTTC	CASSLEGTRRGEQYF
TRBD1	TRBJ2-5	-	TRBV10-3	TGTGCCATCAGTAGCCTTTGGGGACAGTGTGACTTC	CAISSLWGQCDF
-	TRBJ1-1	-	TRBV30	TGTGCCTGGATTTTGAGGGGGTCGAACACTGAAGCTTTCTTT	CAWILRGSNTEAFF
TRBD1	TRBJ1-2	-	TRBV5-4	TGTGCCAGCAGCCGGGGACAGATCTATGGCTACACCTTC	CASSRGQIYGYTF
TRBD2	TRBJ2-1	-	TRBV11-2	TGTGCCAGCAGCGCGACCGGGACTAGCGGGAGCCGCAATGAGCAGTTCTTC	CASSATGTSGSRNEQFF
TRBD2	TRBJ2-1	-	TRBV5-1	TGCGCCAGCAGCTTGGAAATAGCGGGAGGCACCTACAATGAGCAGTTCTTC	CASSLEIAGGTYNEQFF
-	TRBJ2-6	-	TRBV30	TGTGCCTGGACGGGACTCCGGGCCAACGTCCTGACTTTC	CAWTGLRANVLTF
TRBD1	TRBJ1-4	-	TRBV19	TGTGCCAGTAGGGGACAGGCGTTTAATGAAAAACTGTTTTTT	CASRGQAFNEKLFF
TRBD1	TRBJ2-7	-	TRBV14	TGTGCCAACTCGTCCCAGGGGGACGTGGACGAGCAGTACTTC	CANSSQGDVDEQYF
TRBD2	TRBJ2-7	once	TRBV10-2	TGCGCCAGCAGTAGGCCCCGGACTAGCGGTCTCTACGAGCAGTACTTC	CASSRPRTSGLYEQYF
TRBD2	TRBJ2-5	-	TRBV5-1	TGCGCCAGCAGCTTCCAAGCGGGAGGGGTTAAGACCCAGTACTTC	CASSFQAGGVKTQYF
TRBD2	TRBJ2-2	-	TRBV5-1	TGCGCCAGCAGCTTGACTAGCGAGGGCACCGGGGAGCTGTTTTTT	CASSLTSEGTGELFF
-	TRBJ2-1	once	TRBV4-2	TGTGCCAGCAGCCAAGAGGGGAGACCCTACAATGAGCAGTTCTTC	CASSQEGRPYNEQFF
TRBD1	TRBJ2-7	-	TRBV11-2	TGTGCCAGCAGCTTATCCCGCGGGACAGGGCCGATGGGCGAGCAGTACTTC	CASSLSRGTGPMGEQYF
TRBD1	TRBJ2-1	-	TRBV18	TGTGCCAGCTCTTCACAGGGGGCAGACAATGAGCAGTTCTTC	CASSSQGADNEQFF